The clone carrying this T cell receptor (beta chain) occurred once. Primers included in the PCR were 60 Vbeta and 13 Jbeta primers. This table comes from immunoSEQ multiplex PCR, and its TCRdb copy is limited to in-frame clones, with some not included. Of 200,000 to 250,000 clones detected, 75% to 90% appear once; the ten largest clones hold around 2.7%. From germline, CDR1 is SEHNR and CDR2 FQNEAQ (reference sequence). The CDR3 totals 14 residues. The data stem from a study of cytomegalovirus exposure and HLA in healthy donors. Sequences were obtained from PBMCs. The rearrangement uses TRBV7-9 and TRBJ2-5, with D perhaps TRBD2 (6 bases). The J call is uncertain, as TRBJ2-7 better fits the DNA end. The receptor's source is a woman aged 40 to 50 in good health and CMV-seronegative. The CDR3 loop reads CASSLGTSEDEQYF. The CDR3 region has the DNA TGTGCCAGCAGCCTGGGGACTTCCGAGGACGAGCAGTACTTC.